A selection of T cell receptor beta chains follows, all from one sample in a study of breast tumors, draining lymph nodes, adjacent tissues. TCRdb reprocessed the multiplex PCR reads via MiXCR and lists one record per CDR3 protein. This table has around 150,000 distinct CDR3 sequences, roughly 33% appearing once. The specimen was axillary lymph node tissue. The source is a female donor with breast cancer. Some clones in this sample may be carry-over from other donors' samples. CDR3s include the opening cysteine and the closing phenylalanine or tryptophan. A D gene is named only where the DNA matches it firmly. Part of the rows lack a size; the others show once, few, many or a class for expanded clones.

-	-	TRBV6-5	TRBJ1-1	TGTGCCGGCTCGAGGCTCCCGAACACTGAAGCTTTCTTT	CAGSRLPNTEAFF
-	many	TRBV7-3	TRBJ2-1	TGTGCCAGCAGCTTAATGCAGGGCAATGAGCAGTTCTTC	CASSLMQGNEQFF
-	many	TRBV6-6	TRBJ2-6	TGTGCCAGCAGTTACGGGAGCTCTGGGGCCAACGTCCTGACTTTC	CASSYGSSGANVLTF
TRBD1	once	TRBV6-5	TRBJ2-1	TGTGCCAGCAGTCCCCAAGTAGGACAGGGGGCCTCCTACAATGAGCAGTTCTTC	CASSPQVGQGASYNEQFF
TRBD1	many	TRBV7-2	TRBJ2-3	TGTGCCAGCAGCCGTAGTGGACAGGGCGCAGATACGCAGTATTTT	CASSRSGQGADTQYF
-	many	TRBV6-5	TRBJ1-2	TGTGCCAGCAGTTACTCGAAGGGAGGGGCGAGCTACACCTTC	CASSYSKGGASYTF
-	-	TRBV12-3/TRBV12-4	TRBJ2-5	TGTGCCAGCAGTTTAGTCGGGTACCAAGAGACCCAGTACTTC	CASSLVGYQETQYF
-	many	TRBV7-2	TRBJ1-3	TGTGCCAGCAAAATTGACCATAGCTCTGGAAACACCATATATTTT	CASKIDHSSGNTIYF
-	many	TRBV14	TRBJ2-5	TGTGCCAGCAGCCTTACCGGCACTAAGGAGACCCAGTACTTC	CASSLTGTKETQYF
TRBD2	-	TRBV19	TRBJ2-7	TGTGCCAGTAGTGGGGCCGGCCTAGCGGGGGGATCCTACGAGCGGTCCTTC	CASSGAGLAGGSYERSF
-	many	TRBV7-9	TRBJ2-5	TGTGCCAGCAGCTTCTATCCTCGGGCCAACCAAGAGACCCAGTACTTC	CASSFYPRANQETQYF
-	many	TRBV20-1	TRBJ2-7	TGCAGTGCTCCCCCCGCAGACTCCTACGAGCAGTACTTC	CSAPPADSYEQYF
TRBD1	-	TRBV4-1	TRBJ1-6	TGCGCCAGCAGCCTTTCCGCCGGGGACAGGGGGTGGAATTCACCCCTCCACTTT	CASSLSAGDRGWNSPLHF
-	many	TRBV28	TRBJ1-6	TGTGCCAGCAGTTTCACCCCGGGACCCACCCTCCACTTT	CASSFTPGPTLHF
TRBD1	many	TRBV5-1	TRBJ2-7	TGCGCCAGCAGGGGACAGGGCGGGAACGAGCAGTACTTC	CASRGQGGNEQYF
TRBD2	-	TRBV15	TRBJ2-7	TGTGCCACCGGAGGGACTAGCGGGGCTTACGAGCAGTACTTC	CATGGTSGAYEQYF
-	-	TRBV5-5	TRBJ1-3	TGTGCCAGCAGCTCAGGCAGGACTTCGGGAAACACCATATATTTC	CASSSGRTSGNTIYF
TRBD1	-	TRBV5-1	TRBJ1-1	TGCGCCGGCAGCTTGGGGGGGACAGGGCTTGTGTACACTGAAGCTTTCTTT	CAGSLGGTGLVYTEAFF
-	many	TRBV27	TRBJ2-7	TGTGCCAGCAGATTAAGGGGGAATCGGGCCTACGAGCAGTACTTC	CASRLRGNRAYEQYF
-	many	TRBV2	TRBJ1-5	TGTGCCAGCACCCTCGGACTATCAGCACAGCCCCAGCATTTT	CASTLGLSAQPQHF
-	-	TRBV7-8	TRBJ2-5	TGTGCTAGCAGCTCCAGGGATGACCAAGAGACCCAGTACTTC	CASSSRDDQETQYF
-	-	TRBV11-1	TRBJ1-3	TGTGCCAGCAGCTTAGGACTAGCGGGGGCAGCGCTCTCTGGAAACACCATATATTTT	CASSLGLAGAALSGNTIYF
TRBD1	many	TRBV12-3/TRBV12-4	TRBJ1-6	TGTGCCAGCAGTTCAGAGACAGGGTTTAATTCACCCCTCCACTTT	CASSSETGFNSPLHF
TRBD2	many	TRBV5-1	TRBJ2-5	TGCGCCAGCATGCTAGCGGGGGAGCAAGACACCCAGTACTTC	CASMLAGEQDTQYF
-	-	TRBV28	TRBJ1-6	TGTGCCAGCAGTTTATTTGGGGGGGGGGATAATTCACCCCTCCACTTT	CASSLFGGGDNSPLHF
TRBD1	-	TRBV24-1	TRBJ2-3	TGTGCCACCAGAGACAGGGGCACAGATGAGCAGTATTTT	CATRDRGTDEQYF
-	many	TRBV6-5	TRBJ2-7	TGTGCCAGCAGTTACTCGACTCGCGGGGGCTTCGAGCAGTACTTC	CASSYSTRGGFEQYF
-	many	TRBV7-9	TRBJ1-6	TGTGCCAGCACCTCGTTCGGGGTGTTAGGGAGTTCACCCCTCCACTTT	CASTSFGVLGSSPLHF
-	few	TRBV6-6	TRBJ1-1	TGTGCCAGCAGTTATTTGACTCACACTGAAGCTTTCTTT	CASSYLTHTEAFF
TRBD2	many	TRBV4-3	TRBJ2-5	TGCGCCAGCAGCTTCGGAGCGGGGGGGGCCCGGGAGACCCAGTACTTC	CASSFGAGGARETQYF
-	many	TRBV27	TRBJ2-1	TGTGCCAGCAAGTTTAGGGGGAAAAACAATGAGCAGTTCTTC	CASKFRGKNNEQFF
-	few	TRBV12-3/TRBV12-4	TRBJ1-1	TGTGCCAGCAGCAACTACGGAGGGCAGTTGAACACTGAAGCTTTCTTT	CASSNYGGQLNTEAFF
-	many	TRBV7-2	TRBJ1-2	TGTGCCAGCAGCTTAGGCCAGGAGGCTAACTATGGCTACCCCTTC	CASSLGQEANYGYPF
TRBD1	-	TRBV12-3/TRBV12-4	TRBJ1-2	TGTGCCAGCAGTTTAGGGGGGACAGGCTATGGCTACACCTTC	CASSLGGTGYGYTF
-	many	TRBV4-1	TRBJ1-3	TGCGCCAGCAGCCAAGATACGAATTTCGGAAACACCATATATTTT	CASSQDTNFGNTIYF
-	many	TRBV6-6	TRBJ2-3	TGTGCCAGCAGGTTAGGGGATACGCAGTATTTT	CASRLGDTQYF
-	many	TRBV29-1	TRBJ2-5	TGCAGCGTTGATTCGTACAGCCAAGAGACCCAGTACTTC	CSVDSYSQETQYF
TRBD1	many	TRBV6-6	TRBJ2-7	TGTGCCAGCTCCGGGACAGGGCAAAACGAGCAGTACTTC	CASSGTGQNEQYF
TRBD1	many	TRBV4-2	TRBJ2-3	TGTGCCAGCAGCCAGGAGGACAGGGGTGCGGGGACAGATACGCAGTATTTT	CASSQEDRGAGTDTQYF
-	-	TRBV7-2	TRBJ1-5	TGTGCCAGCAGCCCAAGGGGGGGTAGCAATCAGCCCCAGCATTTT	CASSPRGGSNQPQHF
-	many	TRBV7-2	TRBJ2-1	TGTGCCAGCAGCTTAGGGCAGTGGGCGTACAATGAGCAGTTCTTC	CASSLGQWAYNEQFF
TRBD1	many	TRBV20-1	TRBJ1-5	TGCAGTGCACCGACCGTAAACAGGGGAAACAATCAGCCCCAGCATTTT	CSAPTVNRGNNQPQHF
-	many	TRBV9	TRBJ2-2	TGTGCCAGCAGCCCTATTGGGGGGGCCCCAGGCACCGGGGAGCTGTTTTTT	CASSPIGGAPGTGELFF
-	-	TRBV28	TRBJ2-7	TGTGCCAACGGTCCCAGGACAGTTAGCTCCTACGAGCAGTACTTC	CANGPRTVSSYEQYF
-	many	TRBV12-3/TRBV12-4	TRBJ1-2	TGTGCCAATGGAAGGGATGGCTACACCTTC	CANGRDGYTF
-	-	TRBV7-2	TRBJ1-6	TGTGCCAGCAGCCAAGGTTTACTTAATAATCAGCCCCTCCACTTT	CASSQGLLNNQPLHF
TRBD1	many	TRBV6-5	TRBJ1-6	TGTGCCAGCACCAGGGGGACCTGGGCAAATTCACCCCTCCACTTT	CASTRGTWANSPLHF
-	-	TRBV20-1	TRBJ2-6	TGCAGTGCTCGCGGGGCCAACGTCCTGACTTTC	CSARGANVLTF
-	many	TRBV18	TRBJ1-2	TGTGCCAGCTCACCACCCGCCGGAGAAGGCTACACCTTC	CASSPPAGEGYTF
-	-	TRBV7-6	TRBJ2-2	TGTGCCAGCAGCCAGGGTGGGGGGACTGATATCACCGGGGAGCCGTTTTTC	CASSQGGGTDITGEPFF
-	many	TRBV20-1	TRBJ1-2	TGCAGTGCTAGAGAGGTCGTTAACTATGGCTACACCTTC	CSAREVVNYGYTF
TRBD1	few	TRBV5-4	TRBJ1-2	TGTGCCAGCAGCTTGGGAGGGGGCGGGGTTGGCTACACCTTC	CASSLGGGGVGYTF
-	many	TRBV30	TRBJ2-1	TGTGCCTGGAGTAGGGGGGGCTCCTACAATGAGCAGTTCTTC	CAWSRGGSYNEQFF
-	few	TRBV11-2	TRBJ1-1	TGTGCCAGCAGCCGCTCAGGGAACACTGAAGCTTTCTTT	CASSRSGNTEAFF
-	many	TRBV15	TRBJ2-3	TGTGCCACCAGCGTTTTCGGGGGACTGGGGGATACGCAGTATTTT	CATSVFGGLGDTQYF